This T cell receptor (beta chain) was observed in a study of identical twins. Germline assignment: CDR1 SGHVS and CDR2 FQNEAQ. The V and J ends lost 4 bases and 9 bases respectively, with 24 bases between them. The CDR3 covers 16 residues. Healthy Caucasians, and only they, were the donors. TCRdb itself ran the 5' RACE reads through MiXCR, one entry per CDR3 protein. This table has approximately 410,000 distinct CDR3 sequences, less than 20% appearing once. The specimen was naive T cells sorted from blood. The chain links TRBV7-8 to TRBJ1-1; tentatively, D is TRBD1 (6 bases). The clonotype comes from a man aged 50-60 years in good health. The CDR3 protein is CASSSRQGMIGLKAFF. For the CDR3, the DNA is TGTGCCAGCAGCTCCCGGCAGGGGATGATCGGATTGAAAGCTTTCTTT.